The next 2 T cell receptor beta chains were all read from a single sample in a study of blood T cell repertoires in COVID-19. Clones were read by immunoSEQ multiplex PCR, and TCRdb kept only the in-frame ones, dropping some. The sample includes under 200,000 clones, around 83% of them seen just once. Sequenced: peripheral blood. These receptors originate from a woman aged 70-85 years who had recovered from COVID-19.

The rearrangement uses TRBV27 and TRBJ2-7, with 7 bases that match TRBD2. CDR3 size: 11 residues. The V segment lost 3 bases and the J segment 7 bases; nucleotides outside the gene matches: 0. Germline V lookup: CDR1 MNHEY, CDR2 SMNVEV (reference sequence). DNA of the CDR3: TGTGCCAGCAGTTTGGGGGGGGAGCAGTACTTC. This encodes CASSLGGEQYF.

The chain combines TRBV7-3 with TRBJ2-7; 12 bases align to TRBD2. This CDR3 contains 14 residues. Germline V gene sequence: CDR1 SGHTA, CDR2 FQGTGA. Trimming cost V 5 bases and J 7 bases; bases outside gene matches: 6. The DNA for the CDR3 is TGTGCCAGCAGCCGGCTAGCGGGAGGGCGAGAGCAGTACTTC. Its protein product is CASSRLAGGREQYF. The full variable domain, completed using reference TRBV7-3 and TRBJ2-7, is GAGVSQTPSNKVTEKGKYVELRCDPISGHTALYWYRQSLGQGPEFLIYFQGTGAADDSGLPNDRFFAVRPEGSVSTLKIQRTERGDSAVYLCASSRLAGGREQYFGPGTRLTVT.